These 9 T cell receptor beta chains share one sample of origin, sequenced in a study of T cells after yellow fever vaccination. TCRdb reprocessed the 5' RACE reads via MiXCR and lists one record per CDR3 protein. The data hold 250,000 or so distinct CDR3 sequences, with approximately 3.6% observed a single time. This specimen was PBMCs, taken 15 days after the yellow fever booster vaccination. Receptor source: a man younger than 30 who received the YFV17D yellow fever vaccine.

This clonotype was counted at least ten times. The chain is built from TRBV10-3 and TRBJ2-3; 13 bases line up with TRBD2. The CDR3 totals 15 residues. Unmatched junction bases numbered 8, after V lost 10 bases and J lost 4 bases. Germline V gene sequence: CDR1 ENHRY, CDR2 SYGVKD. CDR3 sequence: CATHPTSGGSDTQYF. CDR3 coding DNA: TGTGCCACCCACCCGACTAGCGGGGGGTCAGATACGCAGTATTTT.

Many counts were recorded for this clonotype. The J gene is TRBJ2-1, the V gene TRBV7-9; D is uncertain. V was cut by 8 bases and J by 0 bases, with 17 bases left in between. The CDR3 length is 16 residues. CDR1 and CDR2 (germline): SEHNR, FQNEAQ (reference sequence). CDR3: CASDRLTQSSYNEQFF. As DNA, the CDR3 is TGTGCCAGCGACCGTCTAACCCAGAGCTCCTACAATGAGCAGTTCTTC.

This clonotype was observed many times. The genes are TRBV19 and TRBJ1-2, with unresolved D. The ends were cut back, 5 bases at V and 11 bases at J, with 9 bases in the middle. Germline V CDR1 and CDR2: LNHDA, SQIVND (reference sequence). The CDR3 sequence is 10 residues long. Here the CDR3 reads CASSAGSYTF. The CDR3 DNA is TGTGCCAGTAGTGCCGGTAGTTACACCTTC. The full variable domain, its missing parts supplied by reference TRBV19 and TRBJ1-2, is DGGITQSPKYLFRKEGQNVTLSCEQNLNHDAMYWYRQDPGQGLRLIYYSQIVNDFQKGDIAEGYSVSREKKESFPLTVTSAQKNPTAFYLCASSAGSYTFGSGTRLTVV.

The sample holds many counts of this clonotype. The rearrangement uses TRBV3-1 and TRBJ2-5; tentatively, D is TRBD2 (6 bases). The CDR3 contains 14 residues. Germline CDR1 reads LGHDT; CDR2 reads YNNKEL (reference sequence). The V gene lost 1 base and the J gene lost 4 bases, with 10 bases spanning the gap. CDR3 nucleotide sequence: TGTGCCAGCAGCCAAGCTAGCGATGGAGAGACCCAGTACTTC. Protein product: CASSQASDGETQYF.

This clonotype was detected many times. The chain is built from TRBV5-4 and TRBJ2-1; 7 bases fit TRBD1. Germline V gene lookup returns CDR1 SGHNT and CDR2 YYREEE (reference sequence). This CDR3 comprises 12 residues. Unmatched junction bases numbered 2, after V lost 7 bases and J lost 4 bases. The CDR3 here is CASRDSYNEQFF. The CDR3 DNA sequence: TGTGCCAGCCGGGACAGTTACAATGAGCAGTTCTTC.

This clonotype was counted many times. The chain carries TRBV11-2 and TRBJ2-1; TRBD1 matches at 9 bases. CDR3 length equals 16 residues. V was pared by 5 bases and J by 6 bases, with 11 bases of the junction left unmatched. The germline gives CDR1 SGHAT, CDR2 FQNNGV. For the CDR3, the DNA is TGTGCCAGCAGCCCAGGCCCCGGGACAGGGCTCAATGAGCAGTTCTTC. This encodes CASSPGPGTGLNEQFF.

This clonotype has ten or more counts. The chain uses TRBV20-1 and TRBJ1-6, with 10 bases that match TRBD1. The trim removed 3 bases at V and 10 bases at J, leaving 6 bases unmatched. Germline loops: CDR1 DFQATT, CDR2 SNEGSKA (reference sequence). This CDR3 has 14 residues. CDR3 region: CSASSGTGESPLHF. The CDR3 DNA is TGCAGTGCTAGTAGCGGGACAGGGGAATCACCCCTCCACTTT.

The table lists this clonotype with many counts. The rearrangement joins TRBV6-1 to TRBJ2-2; no definite D call. Germline V gene data show CDR1 as MNHNS and CDR2 as SASEGT. The CDR3 is 14 amino acids. Trimming shortened V by 1 base and J by 5 bases, and 8 bases separated the two germline ends. In DNA form, the CDR3 reads TGTGCCAGCAGTGAAGGGGCAGAAACCGGGGAGCTGTTTTTT. Protein: CASSEGAETGELFF.

Ten or more counts support this clonotype. This chain connects TRBV5-1 to TRBJ1-6, with TRBD1 as a possible D gene (6 bases). CDR3 length: 15 residues. Germline values: CDR1 SGHRS, CDR2 YFSETQ. The V and J ends lost 0 bases and 9 bases respectively, with 13 bases between them. The CDR3 region has the DNA TGCGCCAGCAGCTTGGAGGGAGGGGGAGTTTCACCCCTCCACTTT. Amino acid sequence: CASSLEGGGVSPLHF.